One sample yielded the 20 T cell receptor beta chains listed below, sequenced in a study of T-cell memory formation after mild COVID-19 (dated by TCRdb to the early 2020s). Preparation of the library involved 5' RACE. TCRdb lists the instrument as Illumina NovaSeq 6000. TCRdb trimmed the raw reads at Q25, called clones with MiXCR and kept productive beta chains. A single entry per CDR3 protein holds the most common genes and DNA from its merged rows. This sample gives some 150,000 distinct CDR3 sequences in total; around 15% of them show up just once. The ten largest clones capture about 29% of the sample. The material sequenced was PBMCs or a T cell subset sorted from them (not recorded which). Every receptor here comes from an adult woman who had mild COVID-19 (a few samples of this study predate the infection). The sample titles of this study are shuffled in the database, so cell type and time point are left out; the donor was told from shared clones.

This clonotype was seen a handful of times. The V gene is TRBV29-1, the J gene TRBJ1-1; unclear D gene. CDR1 SQVTM and CDR2 ANQGSEA come from the germline V gene. Trimming removed 0 bases at V and 5 bases at J, with 16 bases between. This CDR3 region has 15 residues. The CDR3 DNA reads as TGCAGCGTTGAAGACGTCACTGTGGTAACGACTGAAGCTTTCTTT. Translated, it gives CSVEDVTVVTTEAFF.

This clonotype was found many times. The J gene is TRBJ2-1, the V gene TRBV4-3; 7 bases map to TRBD1. V lost 0 bases and J lost 7; bases outside the gene matches: 12. This CDR3 comprises 17 residues. Germline V gene lookup returns CDR1 LGHNA and CDR2 YSLEER. The DNA of the CDR3 is TGCGCCAGCAGCCAAGAGAGGAGTGGGGACAGCCGAAATGAGCAGTTCTTC. It specifies CASSQERSGDSRNEQFF.

V gene TRBV4-2 combines with J gene TRBJ2-7; D could derive from TRBD1 or TRBD2 (5 bases each). This CDR3 has 13 amino acids. Germline V gene data show CDR1 as LGHNA and CDR2 as YNFKEQ. V was clipped by 1 base and J by 9 bases, with 13 bases between them. CDR3 in DNA: TGTGCCAGCAGCCAAGCGGGTGGGGACGGGCAGTACTTC. Translating gives CASSQAGGDGQYF.

This clonotype occurred a few times. The rearrangement uses TRBV7-9 and TRBJ2-7; D assignment may be TRBD1 or TRBD2 (5 bases each). Germline V gene sequence: CDR1 SEHNR, CDR2 FQNEAQ (reference sequence). V was pared by 1 base and J by 4 bases, with 17 bases between. This CDR3 contains 16 residues. The CDR3 sequence: CASSLEGSGVFYEQYF. CDR3 DNA: TGTGCCAGCAGCTTAGAGGGGAGTGGCGTTTTTTACGAGCAGTACTTC.

In this sample, this clonotype turned up a few times. The chain couples TRBV30 to TRBJ2-7; 7 bases agree with TRBD2. The germline CDR1 and CDR2 sequences are GTSNPN and SVGIG (reference sequence). CDR3 length: 12 amino acids. Germline trimming cut 7 bases from V and 4 bases from J; bases unmatched to any gene: 7. Here the CDR3 reads CASGTTHYEQYF. The DNA of the CDR3 is TGTGCCTCCGGGACTACACATTACGAGCAGTACTTC.

This clonotype came up many times. CDR3 bases: TGTGCCAGCAGCTTAGGACAGGGTGATCTCTACGAGCAGTACTTC. It encodes CASSLGQGDLYEQYF. This chain links TRBV7-6 with TRBJ2-7; TRBD1 agrees at 7 bases. The CDR3 is 15 residues long. Germline-derived CDR1 and CDR2 are SGHVS and FNYEAQ. V shed 1 base, J shed 3 bases, and the junction held 6 bases outside the gene matches. The whole variable domain, remainder taken from reference TRBV7-6 and TRBJ2-7, is GAGVSQSPRYKVTKRGQDVALRCDPISGHVSLYWYRQALGQGPEFLTYFNYEAQQDKSGLPNDRFSAERPEGSISTLTIQRTEQRDSAMYRCASSLGQGDLYEQYFGPGTRLTVT.

This clonotype was observed at least ten times. The gene calls are TRBV6-6 and TRBJ2-5, with 8 nucleotides matching TRBD2. The ends lost 7 bases at V and 5 bases at J; junction bases unmatched: 12. Germline V gene sequence: CDR1 MNHNY, CDR2 SVGAGI (reference sequence). The CDR3 has 15 amino acids. CDR3 sequence (DNA): TGTGCCAGCAAGACTGGGGGACTAGAGACGGAGACCCAGTACTTC. Amino acid sequence: CASKTGGLETETQYF.

This clonotype occurred a few times. The chain carries TRBV7-9 and TRBJ2-3; D possibly corresponds to TRBD2 (6 bases). The ends were cut back, 4 bases at V and 0 bases at J, with 11 bases in the middle. The CDR3 covers 15 residues. Germline V gene sequence: CDR1 SEHNR, CDR2 FQNEAQ (reference sequence). CDR3 nucleotides: TGTGCCAGCAGCTCCTGGGGGGATAGCACAGATACGCAGTATTTT. It translates to CASSSWGDSTDTQYF.

The V call is TRBV11-3, the J call TRBJ2-5; the match to TRBD1 covers 9 bases. The CDR3 covers 15 residues. CDR1 is SGHNT and CDR2 is YENEEA in the germline V gene. With 2 bases clipped from V and 3 bases from J, the junction kept 4 bases outside the gene matches. The CDR3: CASSLYTGGEETQYF. The CDR3 nucleotides read TGTGCCAGCAGCTTATACACAGGGGGCGAAGAGACCCAGTACTTC. The variable domain in full, completed from reference TRBV11-3 and TRBJ2-5, reads EAGVVQSPRYKIIEKKQPVAFWCNPISGHNTLYWYLQNLGQGPELLIRYENEEAVDDSQLPKDRFSAERLKGVDSTLKIQPAELGDSAVYLCASSLYTGGEETQYFGPGTRLLVL.

This clonotype has just a few counts. V and J are TRBV7-9 and TRBJ2-5; D possibly matches TRBD1 or TRBD2 (5 bases each). V lost 4 bases to trimming and J lost 1 base, with 28 bases between them. Germline values: CDR1 SEHNR, CDR2 FQNEAQ (reference sequence). The CDR3 is made up of 20 amino acids. In DNA form, the CDR3 reads TGTGCCAGCAGCTCACCCCAGGAACAGGAGAAGTGGGAGAGCCAAGAGACCCAGTACTTC. It codes for CASSSPQEQEKWESQETQYF.

In this sample, this clonotype turned up a few times. The chain joins TRBV7-9 to TRBJ2-7, with 10 bases aligning to TRBD2. Per the germline V gene, CDR1 is SEHNR and CDR2 is FQNEAQ (reference sequence). CDR3 size: 17 residues. Germline trimming cut 4 bases from V and 2 bases from J; bases unmatched to any gene: 11. CDR3 DNA sequence: TGTGCCAGCAGCTCCCCCTTGAGCGGGGGGGCCCCCTACGAGCAGTACTTC. Residues: CASSSPLSGGAPYEQYF. The full variable domain, completed using reference TRBV7-9 and TRBJ2-7, is DTGVSQNPRHKITKRGQNVTFRCDPISEHNRLYWYRQTLGQGPEFLTYFQNEAQLEKSRLLSDRFSAERPKGSFSTLEIQRTEQGDSAMYLCASSSPLSGGAPYEQYFGPGTRLTVT.

V gene TRBV11-1 combines with J gene TRBJ2-7; D is uncertain. Trimming pared 5 bases from V and 7 bases from J, leaving 9 bases between. Germline V gene data show CDR1 as SGHAT and CDR2 as FQDESV (reference sequence). The CDR3 runs 11 residues. In nucleotides, the CDR3 is TGTGCCAGCAGCCAGAGTCGGGAGCAGTACTTC. The encoded protein is CASSQSREQYF.

This clonotype came up a few times. CDR3: CASSQSLAGGTYEQYF. The DNA for the CDR3 is TGCGCCAGCAGTCAATCGTTAGCGGGAGGGACCTACGAGCAGTACTTC. V and J are TRBV23-1 and TRBJ2-7, with TRBD2 identical over 11 bases. TRBV23-1 is an ORF; its function is uncertain. Germline trimming cut 0 bases from V and 2 bases from J; bases unmatched to any gene: 3. The CDR3 has 16 residues.

In its sample, this clonotype was seen a few times. The V and J genes are TRBV7-9 and TRBJ2-1; 12 nucleotides agree with TRBD2. J lost 9 bases, V lost 5 bases, and 2 bases had no gene match. CDR1 SEHNR and CDR2 FQNEAQ come from the germline V gene (reference sequence). This CDR3 spans 13 amino acids. In DNA, the CDR3 is TGTGCCAGCAGCCGGACTAGCGGGATTGAGCAGTTCTTC. Amino acid sequence: CASSRTSGIEQFF.

The gene calls are TRBV7-6 and TRBJ2-7; D uncertain. The CDR3 is made up of 14 amino acids. Germline V gene sequence: CDR1 SGHVS, CDR2 FNYEAQ. Trimming left V 1 base short and J 6 bases short, with 13 bases between. This CDR3 is CASSLGPDFSEQYF. The CDR3 region has the DNA TGTGCCAGCAGCTTAGGACCCGATTTCAGCGAGCAGTACTTC.

The rearrangement joins TRBV4-3 to TRBJ2-3, with 7 bases matching TRBD1. From germline, CDR1 is LGHNA and CDR2 YSLEER. V gave up 3 bases and J gave up 4 bases; unmatched junction bases: 7. CDR3 length equals 15 residues. CDR3 in DNA: TGCGCCAGCAGCCAGTGGGACAGTGGGGCAGATACGCAGTATTTT. The encoded protein is CASSQWDSGADTQYF.

This clonotype was recorded many times. The rearrangement links TRBV4-3 to TRBJ2-7; D not certain. CDR1 is LGHNA and CDR2 is YSLEER in the germline V gene. CDR3 length: 15 amino acids. Trimming removed 0 bases at V and 3 bases at J, with 12 bases between. The CDR3 region is CASSQERGFNYEQYF. CDR3 nucleotides: TGCGCCAGCAGCCAAGAGAGAGGCTTTAACTACGAGCAGTACTTC.

This clonotype turned up a few times. The chain recombines TRBV4-1 with TRBJ1-4; tentative D call: TRBD1 (5 bases). Looked up from germline, CDR1 is MGHRA and CDR2 is YSYEKL. V was clipped by 6 bases and J by 1 base, with 21 bases between them. This CDR3 is built from 18 residues. CDR3 nucleotides: TGCGCCAGCAGGGCCGGAGGAGGAGTAGGGGAAACTAATGAAAAACTGTTTTTT. Translated: CASRAGGGVGETNEKLFF.

Many counts were recorded for this clonotype. The gene calls are TRBV6-5 and TRBJ2-7; D is possibly TRBD2 (6 bases). There are 15 residues in the CDR3. The germline CDR1 and CDR2 sequences are MNHEY and SVGAGI. V gave up 4 bases and J gave up 4 bases, with 17 bases separating them. CDR3 sequence: CASSFGQEGPYEQYF. The CDR3 coding sequence is TGTGCCAGCAGTTTCGGGCAGGAGGGTCCGTACGAGCAGTACTTC.

This CDR3 reads CASSQWVSGRARSYEQYF. The CDR3 DNA is TGCGCCAGCAGCCAGTGGGTTAGCGGGAGGGCCCGGAGCTACGAGCAGTACTTC. The chain employs TRBV5-1 and TRBJ2-7; TRBD2 matches at 11 bases. V shed 4 bases, J shed 3 bases, and the junction held 15 bases outside the gene matches. The length of the CDR3 is 18 residues. Germline CDR1 SGHRS, CDR2 YFSETQ.